The T cell receptor beta chain under discussion was sequenced for a study of blood T cell repertoires in COVID-19. Study at large: From T cells, B-cell-depleted T cells, or PBMCs came the material, which was cDNA or gDNA.

This clone was counted only a few times. Each participant's cohort was designated according to participant-reported clinical history. The CDR3 has 16 amino acids. Germline values: CDR1 MDHEN, CDR2 SYDVKM. The V end was cut by 3 bases, the J end by 3 bases, with 17 bases between. Clones were sequenced by immunoSEQ multiplex PCR, and TCRdb holds only the in-frame ones, with some missing. This table has about 150,000 clones, about 80% appearing once. The chain recombines TRBV28 with TRBJ2-5, with D perhaps matching TRBD2 (5 bases). The origin of this receptor is a woman between 45 and 60 years old who had recovered from COVID-19. Sequencing used PBMCs or T cells enriched from blood (not recorded which). The CDR3 nucleotides are TGTGCCAGCAGTTTTCTTTACGGAGGCCAGAAAGAGACCCAGTACTTC. This gives the protein CASSFLYGGQKETQYF.